This T cell receptor beta chain was captured in a study of OX40 agonist ivuxolimab in advanced cancers. For the study at large: Partial responses occurred in Three dose-escalation patients, one with hepatocellular carcinoma and two with cutaneous melanoma.

Patients with autoimmune history or systemic immunosuppression were excluded. This clone showed up just once. Assay used: immunoSEQ multiplex PCR; TCRdb lists only in-frame clones, some missing. The table lists roughly 80,000 clones, 80% to 90% of them singletons. The CDR3 has 15 residues. CDR1 is SGHDT, CDR2 YYEEEE, per germline. V shed 4 bases and J 4 bases; nucleotides not matched to a gene: 8. The sequence derives from an adult with an advanced solid tumor such as melanoma, head and neck, liver or kidney cancer. The chain recombines TRBV5-6 with TRBJ2-5; 9 nucleotides line up with TRBD2. Sequencing used CD4+ or CD8+ T cells sorted from blood, obtained in a trial of the OX40 agonist ivuxolimab. As DNA, the CDR3 is TGTGCCAGCAGCCTTTCCGGGACTAGCTTAGAGACCCAGTACTTC. Encoded protein: CASSLSGTSLETQYF. The full variable domain, with the rest looked up from reference TRBV5-6 and TRBJ2-5, is DAGVTQSPTHLIKTRGQQVTLRCSPKSGHDTVSWYQQALGQGPQFIFQYYEEEERQRGNFPDRFSGHQFPNYSSELNVNALLLGDSALYLCASSLSGTSLETQYFGPGTRLLVL.